This record looks at one T cell receptor beta chain sequence and its context. This sample was taken from a study of blood T cell repertoires in COVID-19. About the research overall: Collection of acute and convalescent COVID-19 samples took place in the United States, Italy and Spain. Sources were T cells, B-cell-depleted T cells, or PBMCs; the material itself was cDNA or gDNA.

As originally analysed: Nucleated cell number was recorded as an estimate derived from reference gene primer amplification. Data came from immunoSEQ multiplex PCR; TCRdb stores just in-frame clones and leaves some out. That table is the source of V, J and clone size, and D and trimming were worked out from the DNA. The sample holds more than 250,000 clones, more than 70% seen once. Specimen: peripheral blood. This receptor was identified in a man between 18 and 35 years old who had recovered from COVID-19.

The CDR3 bases are TGTGCCAGCAGTTACTCGTTCGGACAGATTAATGAAAAACTGTTTTTT. Amino acid sequence: CASSYSFGQINEKLFF. J is TRBJ1-4 and V is TRBV6-5, with a possible D match to TRBD1 (6 bases). Germline V gives CDR1 MNHEY, CDR2 SVGAGI. Trimming removed 0 bases from V and 4 bases from J, with 12 bases in between. The CDR3 has 16 amino acids.